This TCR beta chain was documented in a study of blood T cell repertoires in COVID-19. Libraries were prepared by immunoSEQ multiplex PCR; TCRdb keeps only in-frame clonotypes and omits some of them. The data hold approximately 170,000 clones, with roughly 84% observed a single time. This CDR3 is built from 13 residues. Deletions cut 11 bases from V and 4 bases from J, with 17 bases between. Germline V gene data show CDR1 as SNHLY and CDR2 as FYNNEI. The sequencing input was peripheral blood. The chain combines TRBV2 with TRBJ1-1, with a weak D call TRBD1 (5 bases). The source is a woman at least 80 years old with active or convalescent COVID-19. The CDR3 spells CAGAKEGITEAFF. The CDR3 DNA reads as TGTGCCGGGGCTAAAGAAGGGATCACTGAAGCTTTCTTT.